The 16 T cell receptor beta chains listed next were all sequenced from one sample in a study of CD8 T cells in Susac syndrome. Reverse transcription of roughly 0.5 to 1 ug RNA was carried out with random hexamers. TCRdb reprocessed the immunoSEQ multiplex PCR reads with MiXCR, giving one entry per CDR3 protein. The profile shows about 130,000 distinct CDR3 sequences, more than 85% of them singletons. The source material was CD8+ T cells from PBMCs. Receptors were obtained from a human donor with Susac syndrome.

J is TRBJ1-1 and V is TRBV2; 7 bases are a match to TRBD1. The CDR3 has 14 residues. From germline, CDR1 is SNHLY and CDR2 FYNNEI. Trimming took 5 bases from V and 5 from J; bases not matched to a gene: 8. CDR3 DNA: TGTGCCAGCAGTCCCTACAGGGGTAGAACTGAAGCTTTCTTT. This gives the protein CASSPYRGRTEAFF.

CDR3 region: CASSPPQGNEQYF. The CDR3 nucleotides read TGTGCCAGCTCACCACCTCAGGGTAACGAGCAGTACTTC. The chain uses TRBV18 and TRBJ2-7; a weak D match, TRBD1 (5 bases). V shed 0 bases and J shed 5 bases, with 8 bases lying between them. CDR3 length: 13 amino acids. CDR1 is KGHSH and CDR2 is LQKENI in the germline V gene.

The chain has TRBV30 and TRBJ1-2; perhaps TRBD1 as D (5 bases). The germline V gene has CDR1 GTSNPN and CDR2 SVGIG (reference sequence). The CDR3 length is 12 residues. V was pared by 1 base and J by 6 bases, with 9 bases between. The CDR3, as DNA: TGTGCCTGGAGTGCCCAGGGTGATGGCTACACCTTC. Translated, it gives CAWSAQGDGYTF.

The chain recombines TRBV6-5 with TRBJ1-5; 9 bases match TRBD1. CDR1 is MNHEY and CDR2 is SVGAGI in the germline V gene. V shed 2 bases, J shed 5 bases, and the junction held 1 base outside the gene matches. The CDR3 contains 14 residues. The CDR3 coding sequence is TGTGCCAGCAGTTACCGACAGGGGGATCAGCCCCAGCATTTT. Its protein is CASSYRQGDQPQHF.

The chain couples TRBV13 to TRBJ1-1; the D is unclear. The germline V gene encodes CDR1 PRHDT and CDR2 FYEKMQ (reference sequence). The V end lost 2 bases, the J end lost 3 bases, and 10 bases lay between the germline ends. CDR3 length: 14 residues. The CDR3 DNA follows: TGTGCCAGCAGCTTACGGGGTGGGGACACTGAAGCTTTCTTT. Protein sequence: CASSLRGGDTEAFF.

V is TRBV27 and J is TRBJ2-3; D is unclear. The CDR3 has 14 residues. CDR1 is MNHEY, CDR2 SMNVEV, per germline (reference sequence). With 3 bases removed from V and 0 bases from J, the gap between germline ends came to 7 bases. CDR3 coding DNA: TGTGCCAGCAGTTTCCCATCTAGCACAGATACGCAGTATTTT. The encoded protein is CASSFPSSTDTQYF.

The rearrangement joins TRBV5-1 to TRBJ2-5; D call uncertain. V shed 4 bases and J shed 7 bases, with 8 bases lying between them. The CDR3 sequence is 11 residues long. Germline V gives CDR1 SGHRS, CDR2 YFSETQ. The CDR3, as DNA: TGCGCCAGCAGCCCTGATGGGACCCAGTACTTC. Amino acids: CASSPDGTQYF.

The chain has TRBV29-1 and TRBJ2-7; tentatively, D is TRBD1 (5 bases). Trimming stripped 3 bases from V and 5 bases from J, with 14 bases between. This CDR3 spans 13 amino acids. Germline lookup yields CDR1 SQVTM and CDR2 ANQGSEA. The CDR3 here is CSVDGQGPHEQYF. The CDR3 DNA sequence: TGCAGCGTTGACGGGCAGGGTCCCCACGAGCAGTACTTC.

CDR3: CASTRGDSPYEQYF. The CDR3 nucleotides read TGCGCCAGCACACGGGGGGACAGTCCCTACGAGCAGTACTTC. V usage is TRBV5-1 and J usage is TRBJ2-7; TRBD1 or TRBD2 may be the D gene (7 bases each). CDR3 length: 14 amino acids. Germline CDR1 is SGHRS and CDR2 is YFSETQ. Trimming took off 6 bases at V and 2 bases at J, with 15 bases between the two ends. Full variable domain (outside the CDR3, taken from reference TRBV5-1 and TRBJ2-7): KAGVTQTPRYLIKTRGQQVTLSCSPISGHRSVSWYQQTPGQGLQFLFEYFSETQRNKGNFPGRFSGRQFSNSRSEMNVSTLELGDSALYLCASTRGDSPYEQYFGPGTRLTVT.

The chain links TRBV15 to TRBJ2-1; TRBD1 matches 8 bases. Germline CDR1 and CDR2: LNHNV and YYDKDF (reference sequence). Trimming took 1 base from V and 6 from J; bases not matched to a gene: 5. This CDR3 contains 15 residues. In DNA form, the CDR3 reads TGTGCCACCAGCAGAGTCCGGGGGACAGGCAATGAGCAGTTCTTC. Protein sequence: CATSRVRGTGNEQFF. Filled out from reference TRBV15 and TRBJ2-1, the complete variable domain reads DAMVIQNPRYQVTQFGKPVTLSCSQTLNHNVMYWYQQKSSQAPKLLFHYYDKDFNNEADTPDNFQSRRPNTSFCFLDIRSPGLGDTAMYLCATSRVRGTGNEQFFGPGTRLTVL.

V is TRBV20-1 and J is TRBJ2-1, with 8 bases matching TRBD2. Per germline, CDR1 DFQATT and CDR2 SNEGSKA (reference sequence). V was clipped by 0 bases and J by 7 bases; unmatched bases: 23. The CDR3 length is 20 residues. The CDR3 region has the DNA TGCAGTGCTAGAGATATATCCCATGGGAAACGGGAGGGCCCGTGGAATGAGCAGTTCTTC. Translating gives CSARDISHGKREGPWNEQFF.

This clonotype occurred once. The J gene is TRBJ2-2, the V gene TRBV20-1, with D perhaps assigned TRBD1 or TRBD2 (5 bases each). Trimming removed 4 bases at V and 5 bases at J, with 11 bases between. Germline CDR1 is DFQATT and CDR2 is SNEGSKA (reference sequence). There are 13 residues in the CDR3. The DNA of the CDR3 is TGCAGTGCTACCGGGACGGGAACCGGGGAGCTGTTTTTT. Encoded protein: CSATGTGTGELFF.

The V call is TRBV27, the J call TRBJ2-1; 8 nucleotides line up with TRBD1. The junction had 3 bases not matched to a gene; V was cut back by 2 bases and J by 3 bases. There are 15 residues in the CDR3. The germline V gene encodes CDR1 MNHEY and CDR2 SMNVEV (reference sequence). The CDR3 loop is CASSLEDRVYNEQFF. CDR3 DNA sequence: TGTGCCAGCAGTTTAGAGGACAGGGTCTACAATGAGCAGTTCTTC.

DNA of the CDR3: TGCAGTGCTAACGGCGCGGCTAACTATGGCTACACCTTC. It translates to CSANGAANYGYTF. The chain links TRBV20-1 to TRBJ1-2; D unclear. Germline CDR1 DFQATT, CDR2 SNEGSKA (reference sequence). There are 13 residues in the CDR3. With 4 bases removed from V and 0 bases from J, the gap between germline ends came to 9 bases.

The CDR3 DNA sequence: TGTGCCAGCAGCTGGGGGAGAACCTACTCCTACGAGCAGTACTTC. Protein sequence: CASSWGRTYSYEQYF. V usage is TRBV11-2 and J usage is TRBJ2-7; D is possibly TRBD1 or TRBD2 (5 bases each). Trimming left V 4 bases short and J 0 bases short, with 13 bases between. The CDR3 has 15 residues. Germline V gene data show CDR1 as SGHAT and CDR2 as FQNNGV.

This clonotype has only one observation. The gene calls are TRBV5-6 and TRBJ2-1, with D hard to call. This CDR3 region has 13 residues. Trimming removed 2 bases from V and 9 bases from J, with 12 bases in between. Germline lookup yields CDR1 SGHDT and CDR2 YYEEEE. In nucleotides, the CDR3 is TGTGCCAGCAGCTTTCTCGTACGCGTTGAGCAGTTCTTC. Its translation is CASSFLVRVEQFF.